These 23 T cell receptor beta chains were sequenced from one sample in a study of siplizumab effects on memory and regulatory T cells. TCRdb keeps only in-frame clones here, not all; method: immunoSEQ multiplex PCR. The sample carries some 56,000 clones, over 95% recorded once. The sample was naive CD8+ T cells sorted from blood. These receptors all stem from a human donor in good health.

The chain couples TRBV28 to TRBJ2-3; TRBD2 matches at 13 bases. CDR3 size: 15 residues. Losses at the gene ends were 6 bases for V and 5 bases for J; bases not matched to a gene: 5. Per germline, CDR1 MDHEN and CDR2 SYDVKM. CDR3: CASRRLAGGGDTQYF. In DNA, the CDR3 is TGTGCCAGCAGGAGACTAGCGGGAGGTGGAGATACGCAGTATTTT.

The chain is built from TRBV4-2 and TRBJ1-2, with D perhaps TRBD1 (5 bases). CDR3 length: 17 residues. In germline, CDR1 is LGHNA, CDR2 YNFKEQ. V lost 0 bases, J lost 6 bases, and 20 bases lay in between. The CDR3 region has the DNA TGTGCCAGCAGCCAAGAGCGGGCTGCAGTGGGAGGGGATGGCTACACCTTC. Its protein is CASSQERAAVGGDGYTF.

In its sample, this clone was seen once. The chain joins TRBV28 to TRBJ1-2, with a tentative D call TRBD1 (6 bases). CDR3 length: 17 residues. CDR1 and CDR2 from the germline V gene are MDHEN and SYDVKM. Trimming pared 3 bases from V and 5 bases from J, leaving 22 bases between. As DNA, the CDR3 is TGTGCCAGCAGTTTGAGAGCAGGGGCTTTAAGTAGGTATGGCTACACCTTC. Translation: CASSLRAGALSRYGYTF.

J is TRBJ1-5 and V is TRBV27, with 10 bases matching TRBD1. V lost 1 base, J lost 6 bases, and 6 bases stayed unmatched. This CDR3 contains 16 residues. Germline V gives CDR1 MNHEY, CDR2 SMNVEV (reference sequence). CDR3 nucleotides: TGTGCCAGCAGTTTATTCGCCCGGACAGGGGGTCAGCCCCAGCATTTT. Residues: CASSLFARTGGQPQHF.

This chain uses TRBV5-1 with TRBJ1-5; tentatively, D is TRBD1 (6 bases). Between the trimmed V and J ends, which lost 4 bases and 5 bases, there was a span of 10 bases. Germline CDR1 is SGHRS and CDR2 is YFSETQ. This CDR3 spans 13 amino acids. The CDR3 coding sequence is TGCGCCAGCAGCACAGGGAGAGATCAGCCCCAGCATTTT. Translation: CASSTGRDQPQHF.

The chain is built from TRBV28 and TRBJ2-7; D is possibly TRBD1 (5 bases). V dropped 6 bases and J dropped 2 bases, with 17 bases sitting between them. This CDR3 comprises 15 residues. The V gene's germline CDR1 is MDHEN and CDR2 SYDVKM. The chain's CDR3 is CASRVPRGLAYEQYF. CDR3 coding DNA: TGTGCCAGCAGAGTACCTAGGGGATTGGCCTACGAGCAGTACTTC.

The gene calls are TRBV14 and TRBJ2-5; possible D gene TRBD2, 5 bases. Deletions cut 4 bases from V and 5 bases from J, with 20 bases between. The CDR3 runs 16 residues. The germline gives CDR1 SGHDN, CDR2 FVKESK. DNA for the CDR3: TGTGCCAGCAGCCCCCTAGGCGCAACTAGGGCGGAGACCCAGTACTTC. This encodes CASSPLGATRAETQYF.

This rearrangement joins TRBV27 to TRBJ2-1; D tentatively reads TRBD1 or TRBD2 (5 bases each). The CDR3 loop spans 13 amino acids. Germline assignment: CDR1 MNHEY and CDR2 SMNVEV (reference sequence). Trimming stripped 7 bases from V and 10 bases from J, with 17 bases between. The CDR3 reads CASTHRGAGEQFF. As DNA, the CDR3 is TGTGCCAGCACCCACCGAGGGGCCGGAGAGCAGTTCTTC.

This CDR3 is CASSLVAGTPNEQFF. Written as DNA, the CDR3 is TGTGCCAGCAGCTTGGTGGCAGGGACTCCCAATGAGCAGTTCTTC. The chain combines TRBV7-3 with TRBJ2-1; D perhaps matches TRBD2 (6 bases). Germline V gene sequence: CDR1 SGHTA, CDR2 FQGTGA. This CDR3 has 15 amino acids. Trimming took off 3 bases at V and 6 bases at J, with 15 bases between the two ends.

The J gene is TRBJ2-1, the V gene TRBV7-8; D gene ambiguous. Germline V CDR1 and CDR2: SGHVS, FQNEAQ. This CDR3 spans 16 amino acids. Trimming took 2 bases from V and 0 from J, leaving 11 bases between them. The CDR3 sequence: CASSLTGLSSYNEQFF. In DNA form, the CDR3 reads TGTGCCAGCAGCTTAACGGGCCTGAGCTCCTACAATGAGCAGTTCTTC.

The genes are TRBV6-1 and TRBJ2-2, with a possible D match to TRBD1 (6 bases). The CDR3 is 12 amino acids. Trimming left V 11 bases short and J 5 bases short, with 12 bases between. Germline V lookup: CDR1 MNHNS, CDR2 SASEGT. CDR3: CASEGETGELFF. CDR3 DNA: TGTGCCTCCGAGGGGGAGACCGGGGAGCTGTTTTTT.

The CDR3 coding sequence is TGTGCCAGCAGCTTAACTATGAACACCGGGGAGCTGTTTTTT. Its protein is CASSLTMNTGELFF. The chain joins TRBV13 to TRBJ2-2; no clear D. Trimming cost V 2 bases and J 1 base, with 5 bases left between them. CDR1 and CDR2 from the germline V gene are PRHDT and FYEKMQ (reference sequence). The CDR3 has 14 residues.

This sequence joins TRBV2 and TRBJ1-1, with 10 bases that match TRBD1. CDR3 length: 15 amino acids. V was pared by 6 bases and J by 2 bases, with 6 bases of the junction left unmatched. Germline CDR1 is SNHLY and CDR2 is FYNNEI. This CDR3 reads CASSPGQGINTEAFF. For the CDR3, the DNA is TGTGCCAGCAGCCCGGGACAGGGGATTAACACTGAAGCTTTCTTT.

The chain recombines TRBV7-3 with TRBJ2-3; D ambiguous. CDR3 length equals 13 residues. Germline V gives CDR1 SGHTA, CDR2 FQGTGA. The V end lost 5 bases, the J end lost 6 bases, and 12 bases lay between the germline ends. CDR3 region: CASSIIGSDTQYF. CDR3 sequence (DNA): TGTGCCAGCAGCATAATTGGGTCGGATACGCAGTATTTT.

The chain joins TRBV9 to TRBJ2-7; D gene unclear. Germline CDR1 SGDLS, CDR2 YYNGEE. The V and J ends lost 3 bases and 1 base respectively, with 5 bases between them. The CDR3 is made up of 12 amino acids. CDR3 DNA sequence: TGTGCCAGCAGCGACAGTTCCTACGAGCAGTACTTC. It codes for CASSDSSYEQYF.

This sequence joins TRBV5-1 and TRBJ1-6; D remains unclear. The CDR3 sequence is 14 residues long. V was clipped by 2 bases and J by 10 bases, with 13 bases between them. Per the germline V gene, CDR1 is SGHRS and CDR2 is YFSETQ. The CDR3 loop is CASSFEGDRSPLHF. DNA for the CDR3: TGCGCCAGCAGCTTTGAGGGTGATCGGTCACCCCTCCACTTT.

The V and J genes are TRBV7-3 and TRBJ2-1, with 7 bases aligning to TRBD2. This CDR3 is built from 15 residues. J gave up 7 bases and V 5 bases, and 11 bases lay outside the gene matches. Germline V gene lookup returns CDR1 SGHTA and CDR2 FQGTGA. The CDR3 sequence is CASSPSAGARNEQFF. The DNA of the CDR3 is TGTGCCAGCAGCCCTAGCGCGGGAGCTAGGAATGAGCAGTTCTTC.

The chain has TRBV14 and TRBJ2-1; 8 bases are a match to TRBD2. CDR1 and CDR2 from the germline V gene are SGHDN and FVKESK. V was clipped by 1 base and J by 7 bases; unmatched bases: 6. CDR3 size: 15 residues. CDR3 nucleotide sequence: TGTGCCAGCAGCCAAGTAGGTCGGGAGGGGAATGAGCAGTTCTTC. This translates into CASSQVGREGNEQFF.

The rearrangement links TRBV5-6 to TRBJ2-1; D remains unclear. Germline CDR1 reads SGHDT; CDR2 reads YYEEEE. The CDR3 contains 16 residues. V shed 0 bases and J shed 0 bases, with 10 bases lying between them. The CDR3 region has the DNA TGTGCCAGCAGCTTGGGCCCCTTAGGCTCCTACAATGAGCAGTTCTTC. Amino acids: CASSLGPLGSYNEQFF.

This chain links TRBV4-1 with TRBJ1-5; D uncertain. CDR1 MGHRA and CDR2 YSYEKL come from the germline V gene. Trimming stripped 1 base from V and 3 bases from J, with 4 bases between. CDR3 length: 13 amino acids. This chain's CDR3 is CASSQGANQPQHF. DNA of the CDR3: TGCGCCAGCAGCCAAGGGGCCAATCAGCCCCAGCATTTT.

The chain couples TRBV12-5 to TRBJ2-1; TRBD1 matches 7 bases. Per germline, CDR1 LGHNT and CDR2 FRNRAP. The trim removed 6 bases at V and 9 bases at J, leaving 5 bases unmatched. CDR3 length: 12 residues. The DNA of the CDR3 is TGTGCTAGTGGGAACAGGGGAGCTGAGCAGTTCTTC. It yields the protein CASGNRGAEQFF.

V is TRBV4-3 and J is TRBJ2-2, with D hard to call. From germline, CDR1 is LGHNA and CDR2 YSLEER. The V and J ends lost 1 base and 1 base respectively, with 7 bases between them. CDR3 size: 15 residues. As DNA, the CDR3 is TGCGCCAGCAGCCAAGTGCTAGGGAACACCGGGGAGCTGTTTTTT. Its translation: CASSQVLGNTGELFF.

The gene calls are TRBV10-3 and TRBJ2-5, with a weak D call TRBD1 (6 bases). The CDR3 loop spans 18 amino acids. Per germline, CDR1 ENHRY and CDR2 SYGVKD. Trimming shortened V by 0 bases and J by 7 bases, and 24 bases separated the two germline ends. The CDR3 spells CAISESELGGTPLVTQYF. The DNA for the CDR3 is TGTGCCATCAGTGAGTCAGAGCTTGGTGGGACACCTTTGGTGACCCAGTACTTC.